Below are 15 T cell receptor beta chains sequenced from a single sample in a study of CD8 T cells in Susac syndrome. The RNA input was about 0.5 to 1 ug, and it was reverse transcribed with random hexamers. In TCRdb, the immunoSEQ multiplex PCR reads were re-called with MiXCR into one record per CDR3 protein. The sample yields around 200,000 distinct CDR3 sequences, around 94% seen once. Sequences were obtained from CD4+ T cells from PBMCs. These receptors were collected from a human donor with Susac syndrome.

The genes are TRBV20-1 and TRBJ2-3; D unresolved. Trimming took 3 bases from V and 5 from J, leaving 15 bases between them. Looked up from germline, CDR1 is DFQATT and CDR2 is SNEGSKA (reference sequence). This CDR3 contains 14 residues. The CDR3 coding sequence is TGCAGTGCTAGTAGACCAGGCCGAGGAGATACGCAGTATTTT. Its protein is CSASRPGRGDTQYF.

The CDR3 reads CASSTSGRPGELFF. The CDR3 DNA reads TGCGCCAGCAGTACTAGCGGGAGGCCCGGGGAGCTGTTTTTT. The chain is built from TRBV10-1 and TRBJ2-2; 12 bases are a match to TRBD2. Trimming took 5 bases from V and 6 from J; bases not matched to a gene: 1. CDR1 and CDR2 (germline): WNHNN, SYGVQD (reference sequence). The CDR3 spans 14 residues.

This clonotype was found once. V usage is TRBV20-1 and J usage is TRBJ2-7; 10 bases line up with TRBD1. CDR1 DFQATT and CDR2 SNEGSKA come from the germline V gene (reference sequence). The V and J ends lost 5 bases and 5 bases, in that order; junction bases with no gene match: 6. The CDR3 extends over 13 amino acids. CDR3 sequence reads: CSAHRQGANEQYF. The CDR3 nucleotides are TGCAGTGCTCACCGACAGGGGGCAAACGAGCAGTACTTC.

This chain links TRBV18 with TRBJ1-5; 12 bases agree with TRBD1. Germline V gene lookup returns CDR1 KGHSH and CDR2 LQKENI. J was trimmed by 5 bases and V by 5 bases; bases with no gene match: 4. This CDR3 region has 15 residues. CDR3 in DNA: TGTGCCAGCTCAAGCGGGACAGGGGGCGATCAGCCCCAGCATTTT. Its protein is CASSSGTGGDQPQHF.

CDR3 DNA sequence: TGCAGCGTTGACAGGGGTACACGGAACACTGAAGCTTTCTTT. Encoded protein: CSVDRGTRNTEAFF. J is TRBJ1-1 and V is TRBV29-1, with D perhaps TRBD1 (6 bases). Looked up from germline, CDR1 is SQVTM and CDR2 is ANQGSEA. CDR3 length equals 14 residues. V dropped 3 bases and J dropped 1 base, with 12 bases sitting between them.

The chain couples TRBV28 to TRBJ2-7; perhaps TRBD1 as D (6 bases). Trimming left V 6 bases short and J 5 bases short, with 14 bases between. This CDR3 has 13 amino acids. In germline, CDR1 is MDHEN, CDR2 SYDVKM. The CDR3, as DNA: TGTGCCAGCAGAGAAGGGGGTATCCACGAGCAGTACTTC. Amino acid sequence: CASREGGIHEQYF. Combining the CDR3 with reference TRBV28 and TRBJ2-7 gives the whole variable domain DVKVTQSSRYLVKRTGEKVFLECVQDMDHENMFWYRQDPGLGLRLIYFSYDVKMKEKGDIPEGYSVSREKKERFSLILESASTNQTSMYLCASREGGIHEQYFGPGTRLTVT.

This chain uses TRBV20-1 with TRBJ1-1, with TRBD1 matching over 7 bases. The CDR3 has 14 amino acids. The junction had 11 bases not matched to a gene; V was cut back by 2 bases and J by 8 bases. Looked up from germline, CDR1 is DFQATT and CDR2 is SNEGSKA (reference sequence). The CDR3 here is CSARKGRAGGEAFF. CDR3 DNA: TGCAGTGCTAGAAAGGGGAGGGCAGGGGGAGAAGCTTTCTTT.

The V gene is TRBV7-2, the J gene TRBJ2-5, with a weak D call TRBD2 (5 bases). The V gene lost 5 bases and the J gene lost 5 bases, with 9 bases spanning the gap. The CDR3 sequence is 12 residues long. Germline values: CDR1 SGHTA, CDR2 FQGNSA. CDR3 loop: CASSTPGETQYF. CDR3 sequence (DNA): TGTGCCAGCAGCACCCCGGGGGAGACCCAGTACTTC.

The gene calls are TRBV12-3 or TRBV12-4 and TRBJ1-1, with D possibly TRBD1 on 5 matching bases. V gave up 4 bases and J gave up 5 bases, with 17 bases separating them. The CDR3 extends over 15 amino acids. Here the CDR3 reads CASSWGESSETEAFF. CDR3 sequence (DNA): TGTGCCAGCAGTTGGGGGGAGTCCTCGGAGACTGAAGCTTTCTTT.

The rearrangement links TRBV7-2 to TRBJ2-7; 8 bases map to TRBD1. The junction had 8 bases not matched to a gene; V was cut back by 11 bases and J by 2 bases. The germline CDR1 and CDR2 sequences are SGHTA and FQGNSA. The CDR3 is made up of 13 amino acids. CDR3 DNA sequence: TGTGCCGGGACCGGGACAGGAGCCTACGAGCAGTACTTC. It specifies CAGTGTGAYEQYF.

This chain links TRBV28 with TRBJ2-7; 10 bases are a match to TRBD1. Trimming cost V 2 bases and J 5 bases; bases outside gene matches: 3. This CDR3 region has 14 residues. Germline CDR1 MDHEN, CDR2 SYDVKM. DNA of the CDR3: TGTGCCAGCAGTTTACGACAGGGGGCCAACGAGCAGTACTTC. Protein: CASSLRQGANEQYF.

This clonotype has a single count. The rearrangement links TRBV19 to TRBJ1-6, with TRBD1 as a possible D gene (5 bases). This CDR3 has 14 residues. The V gene's germline CDR1 is LNHDA and CDR2 SQIVND (reference sequence). The V and J ends lost 5 bases and 5 bases respectively, with 10 bases between them. The CDR3 region has the DNA TGTGCCAGTAGTCAGGACAACAATAATTCACCCCTCCACTTT. Its protein is CASSQDNNNSPLHF.

This chain joins TRBV18 and TRBJ2-1; D is perhaps TRBD2 (5 bases). Germline V lookup: CDR1 KGHSH, CDR2 LQKENI. Trimming took off 8 bases at V and 4 bases at J, with 15 bases between the two ends. CDR3 size: 14 residues. The CDR3 is CASSTRELYNEQFF. DNA of the CDR3: TGTGCCAGCAGTACCCGGGAACTTTACAATGAGCAGTTCTTC.

The genes are TRBV6-5 and TRBJ2-7; weak D call: TRBD1 (6 bases). Germline CDR1 reads MNHEY; CDR2 reads SVGAGI. The V and J ends lost 7 bases and 2 bases respectively, with 12 bases between them. This CDR3 has 13 amino acids. The DNA for the CDR3 is TGTGCCAGCAAGACGACAGGCCCCTACGAGCAGTACTTC. Amino acid sequence: CASKTTGPYEQYF.

The chain joins TRBV12-3 or TRBV12-4 to TRBJ2-1; TRBD2 agrees at 9 bases. The CDR3 is 16 residues long. Trimming cost V 1 base and J 7 bases; bases outside gene matches: 8. The CDR3, as DNA: TGTGCCAGCAGTTTAGGTCGTCTAGCGGGACCTAATGAGCAGTTCTTC. Translating gives CASSLGRLAGPNEQFF.